Below, 22 T cell receptor beta chains from the same sample are listed, as sequenced in a study of metastatic and nonmetastatic thyroid tumors. None of the patients had undergone any treatment ahead of thyroid surgery. TCRdb reanalyzed the PCR reads with MiXCR. The sample includes tens of thousands of clones, roughly 30% of them seen just once. The material sequenced was blood. These receptors originate from a female donor with papillary thyroid cancer or a benign thyroid nodule (not recorded which). Some clones in this sample may be carry-over from other donors' samples.

This sequence joins TRBV11-1 and TRBJ1-2; D unresolved. The CDR3 spans 13 residues. V lost 6 bases to trimming and J lost 2 bases, with 10 bases between them. Germline lookup yields CDR1 SGHAT and CDR2 FQDESV (reference sequence). CDR3 coding DNA: TGTGCCAGCAGTCCCGGCCGGAACTATGGCTACACCTTC. Encoded protein: CASSPGRNYGYTF.

This clone was observed once. The V gene is TRBV9, the J gene TRBJ2-2, with D hard to call. The CDR3 spans 13 residues. Trimming stripped 0 bases from V and 5 bases from J, with 5 bases between. Looked up from germline, CDR1 is SGDLS and CDR2 is YYNGEE. The CDR3 DNA follows: TGTGCCAGCAGCGTAGTGGATACCGGGGAGCTGTTTTTT. This gives the protein CASSVVDTGELFF.

Concerning this clone itself: Being one base from a much bigger clone, this may be a read error. J is TRBJ1-5 and V is TRBV7-3; D unresolved. Germline CDR1 and CDR2: SGHTA and FQGTGA. The CDR3 runs to 16 residues. V dropped 5 bases and J dropped 3 bases, with 17 bases sitting between them. Here the CDR3 DNA reads TGTGCCAGCAGCACTCCGTGTGGGGTCGACAATCAGCCCCAGCATTTT. Encoded protein: CASSTPCGVDNQPQHF. Full variable domain (remainder filled in from reference TRBV7-3 and TRBJ1-5): GAGVSQTPSNKVTEKGKYVELRCDPISGHTALYWYRQSLGQGPEFLIYFQGTGAADDSGLPNDRFFAVRPEGSVSTLKIQRTERGDSAVYLCASSTPCGVDNQPQHFGDGTRLSIL.

This clone was found many times. This chain joins TRBV4-1 and TRBJ2-1; weak D call: TRBD2 (6 bases). Germline CDR1 is MGHRA and CDR2 is YSYEKL. The V gene lost 2 bases and the J gene lost 10 bases, with 24 bases spanning the gap. The length of the CDR3 is 17 residues. CDR3 sequence reads: CASSQLDMGLPRGEQFF. As DNA, the CDR3 is TGCGCCAGCAGCCAACTCGATATGGGACTTCCCCGCGGGGAGCAGTTCTTC.

This clone came up a few times. The rearrangement joins TRBV2 to TRBJ1-2; tentatively, D is TRBD1 (5 bases). Germline CDR1 SNHLY, CDR2 FYNNEI. The CDR3 totals 13 residues. Trimming stripped 7 bases from V and 7 bases from J, with 16 bases between. The CDR3 DNA is TGTGCCAGCACCGGGGGGGTTAGTACTGGCTACACCTTC. Translated: CASTGGVSTGYTF.

This clone was observed a handful of times. V usage is TRBV28 and J usage is TRBJ2-2; 10 bases are a match to TRBD2. The germline V gene has CDR1 MDHEN and CDR2 SYDVKM. The CDR3 runs 19 residues. J lost 5 bases, V lost 7 bases, and 19 bases had no gene match. CDR3 nucleotide sequence: TGTGCCAGCACCCAAACGAGCGGGAGGGCCGCTTATTTAACCGGGGAGCTGTTTTTT. It specifies CASTQTSGRAAYLTGELFF.

V gene TRBV12-3 or TRBV12-4 combines with J gene TRBJ2-2; weak D call: TRBD2 (6 bases). The germline V and J ends were trimmed by 5 bases and 1 base, with 14 bases remaining between them. This CDR3 contains 16 residues. The CDR3 nucleotides are TGTGCCAGCAGTCCTAGGGGTAGCGGGAACACCGGGGAGCTGTTTTTT. It encodes CASSPRGSGNTGELFF.

This clone has only a few counts. V gene TRBV19 combines with J gene TRBJ2-6; D remains unclear. The CDR3 runs to 16 residues. V was shortened by 1 base and J by 0 bases, with 7 bases between the two germline ends. Looked up from germline, CDR1 is LNHDA and CDR2 is SQIVND (reference sequence). The DNA of the CDR3 is TGTGCCAGTAGTATAGCGGCCCGCTCTGGGGCCAACGTCCTGACTTTC. Residues: CASSIAARSGANVLTF. Supplemented by reference TRBV19 and TRBJ2-6, the full variable domain reads DGGITQSPKYLFRKEGQNVTLSCEQNLNHDAMYWYRQDPGQGLRLIYYSQIVNDFQKGDIAEGYSVSREKKESFPLTVTSAQKNPTAFYLCASSIAARSGANVLTFGAGSRLTVL.

This clone was found a few times. This rearrangement joins TRBV11-2 to TRBJ2-1; TRBD2 agrees at 11 bases. Germline CDR1 and CDR2: SGHAT and FQNNGV. The CDR3 spans 18 residues. J lost 1 base, V lost 5 bases, and 10 bases had no gene match. CDR3 amino acids: CASSPLSSSGRSYNEQFF. DNA of the CDR3: TGTGCCAGCAGCCCTCTATCGTCTAGCGGGAGGTCCTACAATGAGCAGTTCTTC.

This clone was counted many times. The chain is built from TRBV6-4 and TRBJ2-3; 8 bases are shared with TRBD2. Germline CDR1 reads MRHNA; CDR2 reads SNTAGT. V was clipped by 6 bases and J by 4 bases; unmatched bases: 18. The CDR3 has 18 amino acids. The CDR3 nucleotides are TGTGCCAGCAGGGTAATGGGGGAGGTAGCGGGAATTTCAGATACGCAGTATTTT. Protein product: CASRVMGEVAGISDTQYF.

This clone was seen more than once but under ten times. The chain recombines TRBV12-3 or TRBV12-4 with TRBJ1-2; 8 positions match TRBD1. Trimming removed 5 bases from V and 4 bases from J; junction bases left unmatched: 6. CDR3 length: 14 amino acids. The CDR3 is CASSPRDRIYGYTF. The CDR3 coding sequence is TGTGCCAGCAGTCCCCGGGACAGGATCTATGGCTACACCTTC.

This clone was recorded a few times. The V and J genes are TRBV28 and TRBJ2-7; 10 nucleotides line up with TRBD1. Germline V lookup: CDR1 MDHEN, CDR2 SYDVKM. Trimming at V came to 5 bases and at J to 3 bases, leaving 4 bases not matched to a gene. The CDR3 extends over 14 amino acids. CDR3 sequence: CASSRWTGGYEQYF. For the CDR3, the DNA is TGTGCCAGCAGTCGATGGACAGGGGGCTACGAGCAGTACTTC.

The V and J genes are TRBV28 and TRBJ2-7; D ambiguous. Germline lookup yields CDR1 MDHEN and CDR2 SYDVKM. The CDR3 runs to 11 residues. V was shortened by 5 bases and J by 4 bases, with 6 bases between the two germline ends. The CDR3 reads CASSQFYEQYF. The CDR3 region has the DNA TGTGCCAGCAGTCAATTTTACGAGCAGTACTTC.

Here the CDR3 DNA reads TGCGCCAGCAGCGGGGGGACCACCACTGAAGCTTTCTTT. The encoded protein is CASSGGTTTEAFF. The V and J genes are TRBV5-1 and TRBJ1-1; weak D call: TRBD1 (5 bases). Germline V CDR1 and CDR2: SGHRS, YFSETQ. Trimming stripped 4 bases from V and 4 bases from J, with 11 bases between. There are 13 residues in the CDR3.

This clone was seen only a few times. This rearrangement joins TRBV7-2 to TRBJ1-6; no reliable D call. V lost 4 bases and J lost 10, with 17 bases in between. Germline values: CDR1 SGHTA, CDR2 FQGNSA. The length of the CDR3 is 15 residues. The CDR3 DNA is TGTGCCAGCAGCTCGCAAAGGGCTTCGGAATCACCCCTCCACTTT. The encoded protein is CASSSQRASESPLHF. The full variable domain, completed using reference TRBV7-2 and TRBJ1-6, is GAGVSQSPSNKVTEKGKDVELRCDPISGHTALYWYRQSLGQGLEFLIYFQGNSAPDKSGLPSDRFSAERTGGSVSTLTIQRTQQEDSAVYLCASSSQRASESPLHFGNGTRLTVT.

The V gene is TRBV6-1, the J gene TRBJ2-1; D is uncertain. From germline, CDR1 is MNHNS and CDR2 SASEGT. V was trimmed by 6 bases and J by 7 bases, leaving 13 bases between them. The CDR3 loop spans 13 amino acids. The DNA of the CDR3 is TGTGCCAGCAGCGCCGGGTCGGTAAATGAGCAGTTCTTC. Its protein is CASSAGSVNEQFF.

The gene calls are TRBV19 and TRBJ1-6; D not resolved. The germline V gene has CDR1 LNHDA and CDR2 SQIVND (reference sequence). The length of the CDR3 is 14 residues. V lost 1 base, J lost 7 bases, and 8 bases lay in between. The CDR3 bases are TGTGCCAGTAGTATAGTGTTGGGAAATTCACCCCTCCACTTT. Residues: CASSIVLGNSPLHF.

This chain links TRBV11-3 with TRBJ2-7; D possibly matches TRBD1 or TRBD2 (5 bases each). The CDR3 consists of 12 residues. The germline V and J ends were trimmed by 1 base and 6 bases, with 7 bases remaining between them. Germline V CDR1 and CDR2: SGHNT, YENEEA. The CDR3: CASSLAGSEQYF. DNA of the CDR3: TGTGCCAGCAGCTTAGCAGGGAGCGAGCAGTACTTC.

This clone was recorded at least ten times. CDR3 residues: CASSAGQGYEQYF. The CDR3 bases are TGTGCCAGCTCCGCGGGACAGGGCTACGAGCAGTACTTC. This sequence joins TRBV18 and TRBJ2-7; 9 nucleotides match TRBD1. CDR1 KGHSH and CDR2 LQKENI come from the germline V gene. The CDR3 has 13 residues. V was pared by 6 bases and J by 3 bases, with 3 bases of the junction left unmatched.

The V gene is TRBV5-6, the J gene TRBJ1-1; 8 bases map to TRBD1. V shed 5 bases, J shed 1 base, and the junction held 7 bases outside the gene matches. CDR3 size: 15 residues. Germline loops: CDR1 SGHDT, CDR2 YYEEEE. CDR3 loop: CASSFGQGQNTEAFF. In DNA form, the CDR3 reads TGTGCCAGCAGTTTTGGACAGGGCCAGAACACTGAAGCTTTCTTT.

The chain combines TRBV4-2 with TRBJ2-3, with 15 bases that match TRBD2. CDR1 is LGHNA, CDR2 YNFKEQ, per germline. This CDR3 region has 16 residues. The trim removed 3 bases at V and 4 bases at J, leaving 2 bases unmatched. This CDR3 reads CASSHGLAGGPDTQYF. The DNA of the CDR3 is TGTGCCAGCAGCCATGGACTAGCGGGGGGGCCAGATACGCAGTATTTT.

This clone was seen more than once but under ten times. The gene calls are TRBV28 and TRBJ1-6; D is possibly TRBD1 (5 bases). The CDR3 runs 17 residues. Trimming removed 4 bases from V and 3 bases from J, with 16 bases in between. Germline V lookup: CDR1 MDHEN, CDR2 SYDVKM. The DNA of the CDR3 is TGTGCCAGCAGTTCCCCTCAGGACAAAAACTATAATTCACCCCTCCACTTT. Translating gives CASSSPQDKNYNSPLHF. The full variable domain, rest sourced from reference TRBV28 and TRBJ1-6, is DVKVTQSSRYLVKRTGEKVFLECVQDMDHENMFWYRQDPGLGLRLIYFSYDVKMKEKGDIPEGYSVSREKKERFSLILESASTNQTSMYLCASSSPQDKNYNSPLHFGNGTRLTVT.